This T cell receptor (beta chain) was documented in a study of blood T cell repertoires in COVID-19. At the level of the study: Material from acute and convalescent COVID-19 was sourced from the United States, Italy and Spain. The analysed material was cDNA or gDNA that came from T cells, B-cell-depleted T cells, or PBMCs.

The CDR3 is 16 amino acids. Germline CDR1 SGHTA, CDR2 FQGNSA. V was pared by 5 bases and J by 5 bases, with 12 bases of the junction left unmatched. Authors' data handling: Using reference gene primer amplification, nucleated cell counts were estimated. Some clones are missing from TCRdb's copy, which holds only in-frame ones; the method was immunoSEQ multiplex PCR. The V and J calls and clone size come from that table; D and trimming were worked out from the DNA. The sample shows under 250,000 clones, approximately 80% of them seen only once. This clone was picked up one time. The specimen was peripheral blood. This receptor was identified in a woman between 65 and 79 years old with acute or convalescent COVID-19. V is TRBV7-2 and J is TRBJ2-5; 9 bases agree with TRBD1. The CDR3 sequence is CASSVLQGARGETQYF. Here the CDR3 DNA reads TGTGCCAGCAGCGTTTTACAGGGGGCGAGGGGGGAGACCCAGTACTTC.